These 21 T cell receptor beta chains share one sample of origin, sequenced in a study of post-analysis software for immune sequencing data. Findings of the study overall: Patients used about 5 TRBV segments, including TRBV5-6, TRBV5-1 and TRBV20-1, more often than controls.

Every TCR beta cDNA library bore unique molecular identifiers. TCRdb reprocessed the PCR reads via MiXCR and lists one record per CDR3 protein. The sample shows roughly 800,000 distinct CDR3 sequences, about 32% of them seen only once. These receptors' targets are unknown. The specimen was blood. The receptor source for this set is a girl aged 5-17 years with multiple sclerosis.

The rearrangement joins TRBV5-1 to TRBJ1-2; D unresolved. Germline CDR1 SGHRS, CDR2 YFSETQ. The CDR3 is 14 amino acids. The V and J ends lost 0 bases and 5 bases respectively, with 11 bases between them. The CDR3 here is CASSLDLGGYGYTF. The CDR3 DNA sequence: TGCGCCAGCAGCTTGGACCTGGGAGGGTATGGCTACACCTTC.

In this sample, this clonotype turned up a few times. This rearrangement joins TRBV10-3 to TRBJ2-3; TRBD2 aligns across 7 bases. Unmatched junction bases numbered 11, after V lost 6 bases and J lost 5 bases. This CDR3 region has 15 residues. Germline V CDR1 and CDR2: ENHRY, SYGVKD. CDR3 sequence reads: CAIRPRAGERDTQYF. The CDR3, as DNA: TGTGCCATCAGACCGCGGGCGGGGGAACGAGATACGCAGTATTTT.

The chain joins TRBV28 to TRBJ1-1; D is possibly TRBD1 (5 bases). CDR1 and CDR2 (germline): MDHEN, SYDVKM. Between the trimmed V and J ends, which lost 7 bases and 0 bases, there was a span of 15 bases. This CDR3 comprises 15 residues. The CDR3 protein is CASTGGFGVNTEAFF. CDR3 sequence (DNA): TGTGCCAGCACCGGGGGTTTCGGGGTGAACACTGAAGCTTTCTTT.

This chain connects TRBV12-3 or TRBV12-4 to TRBJ1-6; TRBD1 matches 10 bases. V lost 6 bases and J lost 7; bases outside the gene matches: 3. The CDR3 consists of 14 residues. CDR3 sequence: CASRGTGENSPLHF. The CDR3 DNA sequence: TGTGCCAGCAGGGGGACAGGGGAGAATTCACCCCTCCACTTT.

In this sample, this clonotype turned up a few times. The rearrangement links TRBV20-1 to TRBJ2-1; TRBD1 might be the D (8 bases). This CDR3 spans 16 amino acids. The germline V gene encodes CDR1 DFQATT and CDR2 SNEGSKA (reference sequence). V lost 4 bases and J 4 bases, leaving 20 bases between the germline ends. CDR3 DNA: TGCAGTGCTAATTCGGGAGGACAGGGTAAATACAATGAGCAGTTCTTC. It yields the protein CSANSGGQGKYNEQFF.

The chain has TRBV4-3 and TRBJ2-1; the match to TRBD2 covers 7 bases. The CDR3 contains 15 residues. Germline-derived CDR1 and CDR2 are LGHNA and YSLEER. The trim removed 0 bases at V and 8 bases at J, leaving 7 bases unmatched. CDR3 in DNA: TGCGCCAGCAGCCAAGATCGACTAGCTGGCGATGAGCAGTTCTTC. Its translation: CASSQDRLAGDEQFF.

There are a few counts of this clonotype. V and J are TRBV7-9 and TRBJ1-1; 7 positions agree with TRBD1. The CDR3 has 14 amino acids. Per germline, CDR1 SEHNR and CDR2 FQNEAQ (reference sequence). V shed 5 bases, J shed 5 bases, and the junction held 8 bases outside the gene matches. In DNA, the CDR3 is TGTGCCAGCAGCCCCGGGACAGTCGGGACTGAAGCTTTCTTT. Translated, it gives CASSPGTVGTEAFF.

There are a few counts of this clonotype. DNA of the CDR3: TGCGCCAGCAGCTTGCTACCTCAGGGGGCGGAAAACATTCAGTACTTC. Translated, it gives CASSLLPQGAENIQYF. This chain connects TRBV5-1 to TRBJ2-4, with 8 bases lining up with TRBD1. The CDR3 consists of 16 residues. Per germline, CDR1 SGHRS and CDR2 YFSETQ. V was clipped by 1 base and J by 5 bases; unmatched bases: 8.

This clonotype was recorded a few times. This sequence joins TRBV2 and TRBJ2-1, with D tentatively TRBD1 (5 bases). The germline V gene has CDR1 SNHLY and CDR2 FYNNEI. V lost 1 base to trimming and J lost 5 bases, with 9 bases between them. This CDR3 has 14 residues. In DNA form, the CDR3 reads TGTGCCAGCAGTGAAGGGGGCGCGCACAATGAGCAGTTCTTC. Its protein is CASSEGGAHNEQFF.

A few counts support this clonotype. V gene TRBV6-5 combines with J gene TRBJ1-1; D is ambiguous. The ends were cut back, 0 bases at V and 4 bases at J, with 12 bases in the middle. The CDR3 covers 15 residues. Germline CDR1 is MNHEY and CDR2 is SVGAGI. The CDR3, as DNA: TGTGCCAGCAGTTACTCGGCCGGGGTTGGCACTGAAGCTTTCTTT. Translation: CASSYSAGVGTEAFF.

The chain uses TRBV29-1 and TRBJ1-2; 9 bases are a match to TRBD1. Germline trimming cut 4 bases from V and 0 bases from J; bases unmatched to any gene: 3. Germline V CDR1 and CDR2: SQVTM, ANQGSEA. CDR3 length equals 14 residues. CDR3 nucleotides: TGCAGCGTTGGACAGGGGGATTCTAACTATGGCTACACCTTC. Amino acids: CSVGQGDSNYGYTF.

This clonotype was seen a handful of times. V is TRBV29-1 and J is TRBJ2-3; 7 positions agree with TRBD2. CDR3 size: 15 residues. The germline V gene encodes CDR1 SQVTM and CDR2 ANQGSEA. V shed 1 base and J 0 bases; nucleotides not matched to a gene: 4. The CDR3 DNA is TGCAGCGTTGAAGGGGACTATTCTAGCACAGATACGCAGTATTTT. Encoded protein: CSVEGDYSSTDTQYF.

The rearrangement uses TRBV6-1 and TRBJ1-5; D unresolved. Trimming cost V 3 bases and J 9 bases, with 9 bases left between them. This CDR3 is built from 12 residues. Germline values: CDR1 MNHNS, CDR2 SASEGT. DNA for the CDR3: TGTGCCAGCAGTGACCCGCGGGGGCCCCAGCATTTT. It translates to CASSDPRGPQHF.

V gene TRBV3-1 combines with J gene TRBJ1-6; D is undetermined. The ends were cut back, 1 base at V and 18 bases at J, with 19 bases in the middle. Germline assignment: CDR1 LGHDT and CDR2 YNNKEL (reference sequence). The CDR3 covers 14 residues. The CDR3 DNA follows: TGTGCCAGCAGCCAAGGTGTAGCGCTCCCGCTCCCCCACTTT. Protein product: CASSQGVALPLPHF.

This clonotype was recorded a few times. The chain has TRBV6-2 or TRBV6-3 and TRBJ2-3; D is ambiguous. This CDR3 has 16 residues. Germline CDR1 and CDR2: MNHEY and SVGEGT. V was shortened by 6 bases and J by 5 bases, with 21 bases between the two germline ends. The DNA for the CDR3 is TGTGCCAGCAGGAACGACGCTCGACCGGGCGGAGATACGCAGTATTTT. Translation gives CASRNDARPGGDTQYF.

The chain joins TRBV6-6 to TRBJ2-7; the D is unclear. Deletions cut 8 bases from V and 0 bases from J, with 11 bases between. Germline CDR1 is MNHNY and CDR2 is SVGAGI (reference sequence). The CDR3 contains 13 residues. CDR3 region: CASAIQSSYEQYF. The CDR3 nucleotides are TGTGCCAGCGCGATACAGAGCTCCTACGAGCAGTACTTC.

This sequence joins TRBV6-5 and TRBJ2-5, with D tentatively TRBD2 (5 bases). CDR1 is MNHEY and CDR2 is SVGAGI in the germline V gene. V lost 0 bases and J lost 4, with 18 bases in between. This CDR3 is built from 17 residues. The CDR3 spells CASSYSRATGRGETQYF. The CDR3 DNA is TGTGCCAGCAGTTACTCGCGGGCGACTGGACGTGGAGAGACCCAGTACTTC.

The chain has TRBV3-1 and TRBJ2-7, with D unresolved. The CDR3 loop spans 13 amino acids. Trimming took off 5 bases at V and 4 bases at J, with 12 bases between the two ends. Germline lookup yields CDR1 LGHDT and CDR2 YNNKEL (reference sequence). The CDR3 sequence: CASSENTEYEQYF. CDR3 in DNA: TGTGCCAGCAGCGAGAATACAGAGTACGAGCAGTACTTC.

This chain joins TRBV6-5 and TRBJ1-5; D is perhaps TRBD1 (5 bases). The CDR3 runs to 14 residues. CDR1 MNHEY and CDR2 SVGAGI come from the germline V gene. Trimming removed 2 bases from V and 7 bases from J, with 12 bases in between. CDR3 nucleotides: TGTGCCAGCAGTTACGGGGCGTTCGGCCAGCCCCAGCATTTT. Its protein is CASSYGAFGQPQHF.

In DNA, the CDR3 is TGTGCCAGCAGCTTAACAGGGGTGTATCGAACCGGGGAGCTGTTTTTT. It encodes CASSLTGVYRTGELFF. The chain uses TRBV7-8 and TRBJ2-2, with 7 bases identical to TRBD1. CDR1 is SGHVS and CDR2 is FQNEAQ in the germline V gene. J lost 5 bases, V lost 2 bases, and 8 bases had no gene match. This CDR3 region has 16 residues.

This CDR3 reads CASSPRDRVSYNEQFF. The CDR3 DNA reads TGTGCCAGCAGCCCGCGGGACAGGGTTTCCTACAATGAGCAGTTCTTC. The J gene is TRBJ2-1, the V gene TRBV14; TRBD1 matches at 9 bases. Germline lookup yields CDR1 SGHDN and CDR2 FVKESK. The CDR3 consists of 16 residues. V lost 4 bases to trimming and J lost 1 base; unmatched junction nucleotides: 5.